This record looks at one T cell receptor beta chain sequence and its context. Its antigen is not known. The iRepertoire multiplex PCR system with TCR subtype-specific primers built both bulk and single-cell libraries. TCRdb re-called the multiplex PCR reads; every CDR3 protein appears as one record, without DNA. The sample has more than 6,500 distinct CDR3 sequences. This sample is drawn from a study of T cells in severe cutaneous drug reactions. General study results and limits: One public TCRbeta CDR3 appeared in all seven blister samples, averaging 13.57%.

Sequenced patients had Stevens-Johnson syndrome or toxic epidermal necrolysis caused by carbamazepine. The sequencing input was cells from a skin blister. The sequence was obtained from a human donor with toxic epidermal necrolysis, a severe cutaneous drug reaction.

The chain's CDR3 is CASSERQGGQPQHF. The chain uses TRBV9 and TRBJ1-5; TCRdb indicates TRBD1, and absent DNA this call remains unverified. From germline, CDR1 is SGDLS and CDR2 YYNGEE. This CDR3 region has 14 residues.